This TCR beta chain comes out of a study of long-term antiretroviral therapy in people with HIV. The study's findings and limits: Diversity measured after ART increased yet remained under transplant donor controls. CDR3 length ranges were narrower in HIV repertoires than in controls.

Participants living with HIV all received treatment in the United States. This clone was seen a single time. Its antigen is currently unknown. Germline V CDR1 and CDR2: SGHVS, FQNEAQ. The CDR3 covers 18 residues. V lost 1 base to trimming and J lost 7 bases, with 22 bases between them. A v3.0 immunoSEQ assay was performed at survey level. The data were produced by immunoSEQ multiplex PCR, yet TCRdb's version contains in-frame clones alone and is incomplete. The sample has 40,000 to 45,000 clones, nearly 95% seen once. The sample consisted of unsorted PBMCs, taken 3.7 years after starting antiretroviral therapy. The chain uses TRBV7-8 and TRBJ2-2; perhaps TRBD1 as D (5 bases). This TCR was recovered from a woman between 50 and 59 years old with HIV. The CDR3, as DNA: TGTGCCAGCAGCTTAGATCTTTGGGCAGGGAATGTTGGCGGGGAGCTGTTTTTT. It is translated as CASSLDLWAGNVGGELFF. Full variable domain (remainder filled in from reference TRBV7-8 and TRBJ2-2): GAGVSQSPRYKVAKRGQDVALRCDPISGHVSLFWYQQALGQGPEFLTYFQNEAQLDKSGLPSDRFFAERPEGSVSTLKIQRTQQEDSAVYLCASSLDLWAGNVGGELFFGEGSRLTVL.